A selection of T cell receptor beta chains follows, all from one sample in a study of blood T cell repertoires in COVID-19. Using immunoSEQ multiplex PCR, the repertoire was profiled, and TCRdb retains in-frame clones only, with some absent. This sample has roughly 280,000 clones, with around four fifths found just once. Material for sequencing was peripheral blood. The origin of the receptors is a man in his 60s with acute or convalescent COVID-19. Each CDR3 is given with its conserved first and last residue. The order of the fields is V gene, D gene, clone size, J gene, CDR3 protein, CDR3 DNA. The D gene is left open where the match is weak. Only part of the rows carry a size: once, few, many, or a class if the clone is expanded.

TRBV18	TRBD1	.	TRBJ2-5	CASSPAKDTGVRKTQYF	TGTGCCAGCTCACCTGCAAAAGATACAGGGGTCCGAAAGACCCAGTACTTC
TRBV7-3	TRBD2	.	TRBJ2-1	CASSPTAGGLNEQFF	TGTGCCAGCAGCCCAACAGCGGGGGGGCTCAATGAGCAGTTCTTC
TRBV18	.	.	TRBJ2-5	CASSGGETQYF	TGTGCCAGCTCAGGAGGGGAGACCCAGTACTTC
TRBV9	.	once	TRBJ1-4	CASSSQGSLGEKLFF	TGTGCCAGCAGCTCCCAGGGGAGTCTGGGTGAAAAACTGTTTTTT
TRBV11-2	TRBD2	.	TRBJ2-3	CASSLVLAGGPGTDTQYF	TGTGCCAGCAGCTTAGTACTAGCGGGGGGGCCTGGCACAGATACGCAGTATTTT
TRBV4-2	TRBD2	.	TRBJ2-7	CASSQETSTTYEQYF	TGTGCCAGCAGCCAAGAGACTAGCACTACGTACGAGCAGTACTTC
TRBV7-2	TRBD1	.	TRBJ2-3	CASSSGRGTDTQYF	TGTGCCAGCAGCTCCGGCAGGGGGACAGATACGCAGTATTTT
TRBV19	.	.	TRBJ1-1	CASSIRTAKGNTEAFF	TGTGCCAGTAGTATCAGGACAGCCAAGGGGAACACTGAAGCTTTCTTT
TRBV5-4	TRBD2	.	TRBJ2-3	CASSFRTRGTDTQYF	TGTGCCAGCAGCTTCCGGACTAGGGGCACAGATACGCAGTATTTT
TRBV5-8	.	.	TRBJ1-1	CASRYEDRNTEAFF	TGTGCCAGCAGGTACGAGGACAGGAACACTGAAGCTTTCTTT
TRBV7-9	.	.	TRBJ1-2	CASSPPRGDYGYTF	TGTGCCAGCAGCCCCCCACGGGGGGACTATGGCTACACCTTC
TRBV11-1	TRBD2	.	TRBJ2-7	CASSPGSGGPELEQYF	TGTGCCAGCAGCCCAGGGTCGGGAGGGCCGGAGCTCGAGCAGTACTTC
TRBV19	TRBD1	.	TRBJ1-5	CASSFLTGGNQPQHF	TGTGCCAGTAGTTTTCTGACAGGGGGCAATCAGCCCCAGCATTTT
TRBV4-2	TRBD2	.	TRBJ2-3	CASSQARLAGAIYTQYF	TGTGCCAGCAGCCAAGCAAGGCTAGCGGGAGCCATCTATACGCAGTATTTT
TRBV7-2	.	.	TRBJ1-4	CASSLVGGTEKLFF	TGTGCCAGCAGCTTAGTCGGGGGGACGGAAAAACTGTTTTTT